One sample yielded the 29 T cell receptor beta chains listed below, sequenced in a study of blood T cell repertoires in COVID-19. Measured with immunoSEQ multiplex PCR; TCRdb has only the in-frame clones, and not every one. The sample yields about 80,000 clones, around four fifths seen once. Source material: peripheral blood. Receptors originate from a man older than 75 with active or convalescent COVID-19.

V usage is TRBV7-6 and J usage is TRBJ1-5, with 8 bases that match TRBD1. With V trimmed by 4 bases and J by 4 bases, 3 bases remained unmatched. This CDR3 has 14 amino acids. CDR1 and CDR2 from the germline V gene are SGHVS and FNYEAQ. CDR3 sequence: CASSSRQGNQPQHF. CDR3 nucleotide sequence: TGTGCCAGCAGCTCGAGACAGGGGAATCAGCCCCAGCATTTT.

This CDR3 is CASSDRGQSNQPQHF. DNA for the CDR3: TGTGCCAGCAGTGATCGTGGGCAGAGCAATCAGCCCCAGCATTTT. The V call is TRBV2, the J call TRBJ1-5; no definite D call. The CDR3 has 15 amino acids. Germline V gene lookup returns CDR1 SNHLY and CDR2 FYNNEI. Trimming took 3 bases from V and 1 from J, leaving 10 bases between them.

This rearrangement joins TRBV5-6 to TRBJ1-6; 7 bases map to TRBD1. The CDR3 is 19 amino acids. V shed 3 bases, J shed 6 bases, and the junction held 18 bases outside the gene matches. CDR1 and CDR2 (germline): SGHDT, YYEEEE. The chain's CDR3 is CASSSPRSTGRVGNSPLHF. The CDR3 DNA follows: TGTGCCAGCAGCTCCCCGAGATCGACAGGGCGGGTCGGTAATTCACCCCTCCACTTT. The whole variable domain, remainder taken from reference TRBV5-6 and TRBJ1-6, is DAGVTQSPTHLIKTRGQQVTLRCSPKSGHDTVSWYQQALGQGPQFIFQYYEEEERQRGNFPDRFSGHQFPNYSSELNVNALLLGDSALYLCASSSPRSTGRVGNSPLHFGNGTRLTVT.

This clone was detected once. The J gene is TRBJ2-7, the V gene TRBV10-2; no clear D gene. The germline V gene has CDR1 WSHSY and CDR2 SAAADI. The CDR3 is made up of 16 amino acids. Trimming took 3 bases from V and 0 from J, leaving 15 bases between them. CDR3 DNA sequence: TGCGCCAGCAGTGAATGGGCAGGAACGATCTCCTACGAGCAGTACGTC. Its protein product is CASSEWAGTISYEQYV.

In DNA form, the CDR3 reads TGCGCCAGCAGGGCCCGACAGGTGAACACTGAAGCTTTCTTT. Encoded protein: CASRARQVNTEAFF. V is TRBV5-1 and J is TRBJ1-1, with a possible D match to TRBD1 (6 bases). Germline CDR1 and CDR2: SGHRS and YFSETQ. V was shortened by 5 bases and J by 0 bases, with 11 bases between the two germline ends. This CDR3 contains 14 residues. Complete variable domain (other parts from reference TRBV5-1 and TRBJ1-1): KAGVTQTPRYLIKTRGQQVTLSCSPISGHRSVSWYQQTPGQGLQFLFEYFSETQRNKGNFPGRFSGRQFSNSRSEMNVSTLELGDSALYLCASRARQVNTEAFFGQGTRLTVV.

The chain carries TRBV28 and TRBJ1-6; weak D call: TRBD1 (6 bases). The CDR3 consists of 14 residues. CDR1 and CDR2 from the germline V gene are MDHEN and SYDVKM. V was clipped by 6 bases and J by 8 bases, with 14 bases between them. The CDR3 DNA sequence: TGTGCCAGCAGACAGGGTTCCATTTATTCACCCCTCCACTTT. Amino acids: CASRQGSIYSPLHF.

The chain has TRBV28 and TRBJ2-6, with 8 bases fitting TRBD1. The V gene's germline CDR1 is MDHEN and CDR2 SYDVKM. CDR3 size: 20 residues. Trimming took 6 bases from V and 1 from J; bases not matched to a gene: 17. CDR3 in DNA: TGTGCCAGCAGCCCAACTCCGGGACAGGTGATATTATCTGGGGCCAACGTCCTGACTTTC. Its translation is CASSPTPGQVILSGANVLTF.

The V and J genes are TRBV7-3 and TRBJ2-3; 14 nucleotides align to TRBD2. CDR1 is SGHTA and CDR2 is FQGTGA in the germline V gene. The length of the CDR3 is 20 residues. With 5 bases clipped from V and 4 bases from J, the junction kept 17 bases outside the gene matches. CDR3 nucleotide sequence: TGTGCCAGCAGCCTACTTCCCGGGACTAGCGGGAGCCTTGTCTCAGATACGCAGTATTTT. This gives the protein CASSLLPGTSGSLVSDTQYF.

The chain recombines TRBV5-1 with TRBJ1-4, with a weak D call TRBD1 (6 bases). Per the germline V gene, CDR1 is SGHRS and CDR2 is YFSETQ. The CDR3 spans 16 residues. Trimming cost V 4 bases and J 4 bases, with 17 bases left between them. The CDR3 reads CASSQQGNGGNEKLFF. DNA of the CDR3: TGCGCCAGCAGCCAACAGGGAAATGGTGGTAATGAAAAACTGTTTTTT.

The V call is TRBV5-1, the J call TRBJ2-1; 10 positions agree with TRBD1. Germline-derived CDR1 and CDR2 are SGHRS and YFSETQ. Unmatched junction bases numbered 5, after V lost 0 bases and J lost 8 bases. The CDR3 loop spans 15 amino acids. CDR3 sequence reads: CASSLAGQGVYEQFF. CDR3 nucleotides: TGCGCCAGCAGCTTGGCAGGACAGGGGGTCTATGAGCAGTTCTTC. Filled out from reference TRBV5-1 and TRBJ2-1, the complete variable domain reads KAGVTQTPRYLIKTRGQQVTLSCSPISGHRSVSWYQQTPGQGLQFLFEYFSETQRNKGNFPGRFSGRQFSNSRSEMNVSTLELGDSALYLCASSLAGQGVYEQFFGPGTRLTVL.

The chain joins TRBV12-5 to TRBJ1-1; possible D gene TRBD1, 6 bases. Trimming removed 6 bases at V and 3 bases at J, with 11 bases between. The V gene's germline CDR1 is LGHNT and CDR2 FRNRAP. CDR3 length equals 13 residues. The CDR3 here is CASGRGGHTEAFF. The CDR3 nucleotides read TGTGCTAGTGGACGGGGGGGGCACACTGAAGCTTTCTTT.

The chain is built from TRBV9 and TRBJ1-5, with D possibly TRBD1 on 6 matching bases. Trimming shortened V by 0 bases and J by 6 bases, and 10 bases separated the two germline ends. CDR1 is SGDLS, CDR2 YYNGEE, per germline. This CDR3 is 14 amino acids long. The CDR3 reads CASSVGQEGQPQHF. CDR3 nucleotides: TGTGCCAGCAGCGTAGGACAGGAAGGTCAGCCCCAGCATTTT.

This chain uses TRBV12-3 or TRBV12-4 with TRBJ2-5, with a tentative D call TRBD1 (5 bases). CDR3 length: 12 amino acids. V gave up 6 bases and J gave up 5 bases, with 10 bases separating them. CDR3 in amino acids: CASSNRFETQYF. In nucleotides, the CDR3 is TGTGCCAGCAGCAACAGGTTCGAGACCCAGTACTTC.

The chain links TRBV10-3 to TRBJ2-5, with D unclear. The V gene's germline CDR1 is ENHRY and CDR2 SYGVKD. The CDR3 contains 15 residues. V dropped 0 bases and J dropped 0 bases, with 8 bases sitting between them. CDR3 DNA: TGTGCCATCAGTGAGTCGACCGGGTACCAAGAGACCCAGTACTTC. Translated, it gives CAISESTGYQETQYF.

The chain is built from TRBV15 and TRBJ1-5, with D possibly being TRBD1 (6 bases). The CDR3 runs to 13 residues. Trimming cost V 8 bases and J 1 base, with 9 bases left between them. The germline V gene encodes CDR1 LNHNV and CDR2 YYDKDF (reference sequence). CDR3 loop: CATGTGSNQPQHF. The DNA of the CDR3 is TGTGCCACCGGAACAGGGAGCAATCAGCCCCAGCATTTT.

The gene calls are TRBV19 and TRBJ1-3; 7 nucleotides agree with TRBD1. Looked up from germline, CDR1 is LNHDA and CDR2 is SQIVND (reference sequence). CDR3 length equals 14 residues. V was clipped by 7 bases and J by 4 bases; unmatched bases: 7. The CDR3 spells CASNSGTVGNTIYF. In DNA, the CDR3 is TGTGCCAGTAACTCCGGGACAGTCGGAAACACCATATATTTT.

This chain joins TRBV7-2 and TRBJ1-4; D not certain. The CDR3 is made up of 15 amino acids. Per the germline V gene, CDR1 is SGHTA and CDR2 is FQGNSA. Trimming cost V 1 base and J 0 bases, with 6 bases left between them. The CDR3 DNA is TGTGCCAGCAGCTTAGACAGTGCAACTAATGAAAAACTGTTTTTT. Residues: CASSLDSATNEKLFF. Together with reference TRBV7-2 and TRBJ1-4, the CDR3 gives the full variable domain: GAGVSQSPSNKVTEKGKDVELRCDPISGHTALYWYRQSLGQGLEFLIYFQGNSAPDKSGLPSDRFSAERTGGSVSTLTIQRTQQEDSAVYLCASSLDSATNEKLFFGSGTQLSVL.

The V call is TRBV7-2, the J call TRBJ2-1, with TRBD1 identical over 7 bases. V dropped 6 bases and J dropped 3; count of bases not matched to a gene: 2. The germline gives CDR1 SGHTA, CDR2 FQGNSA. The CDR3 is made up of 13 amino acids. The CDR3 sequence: CASRTGDYNEQFF. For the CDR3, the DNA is TGTGCCAGCAGAACAGGGGACTACAATGAGCAGTTCTTC.

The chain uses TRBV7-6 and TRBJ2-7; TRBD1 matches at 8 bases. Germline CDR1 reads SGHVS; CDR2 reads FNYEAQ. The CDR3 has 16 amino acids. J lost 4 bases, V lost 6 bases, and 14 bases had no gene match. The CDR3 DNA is TGTGCCAGCAGTTCCCCGCCCCGGACAGGGAGTTACGAGCAGTACGTC. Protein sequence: CASSSPPRTGSYEQYV.

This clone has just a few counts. The DNA for the CDR3 is TGTGCCAGCAGTGCCAGGTCATTGAACACTGAAGCTTTCTTT. Translating it yields CASSARSLNTEAFF. The V and J genes are TRBV2 and TRBJ1-1, with D uncertain. Germline-derived CDR1 and CDR2 are SNHLY and FYNNEI. The V end was cut by 4 bases, the J end by 0 bases, with 9 bases between. This CDR3 has 14 residues.

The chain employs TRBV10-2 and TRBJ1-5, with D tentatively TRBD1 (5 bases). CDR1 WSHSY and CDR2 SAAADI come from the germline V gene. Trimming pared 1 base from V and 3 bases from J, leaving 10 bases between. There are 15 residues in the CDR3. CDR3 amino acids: CASSELGRDNQPQHF. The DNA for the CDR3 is TGCGCCAGCAGTGAGTTAGGCAGGGACAATCAGCCCCAGCATTTT.

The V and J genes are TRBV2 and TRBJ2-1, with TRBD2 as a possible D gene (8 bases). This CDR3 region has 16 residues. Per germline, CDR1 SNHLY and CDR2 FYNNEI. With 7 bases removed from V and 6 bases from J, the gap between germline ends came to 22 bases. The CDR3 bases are TGTGCCAGCAAACCCCCAGGGGGACTAGTGGGCAATGAGCAGTTCTTC. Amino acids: CASKPPGGLVGNEQFF.

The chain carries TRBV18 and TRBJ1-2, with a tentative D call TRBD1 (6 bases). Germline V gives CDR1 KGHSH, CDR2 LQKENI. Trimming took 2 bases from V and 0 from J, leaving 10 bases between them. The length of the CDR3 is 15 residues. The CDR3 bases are TGTGCCAGCTCACCAGGACAGATTCCTAACTATGGCTACACCTTC. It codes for CASSPGQIPNYGYTF. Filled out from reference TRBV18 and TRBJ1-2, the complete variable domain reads NAGVMQNPRHLVRRRGQEARLRCSPMKGHSHVYWYRQLPEEGLKFMVYLQKENIIDESGMPKERFSAEFPKEGPSILRIQQVVRGDSAAYFCASSPGQIPNYGYTFGSGTRLTVV.

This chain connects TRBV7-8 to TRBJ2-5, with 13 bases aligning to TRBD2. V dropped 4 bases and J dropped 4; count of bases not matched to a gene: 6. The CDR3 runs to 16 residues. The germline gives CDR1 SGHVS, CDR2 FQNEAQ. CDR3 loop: CASSSDRTSGRETQYF. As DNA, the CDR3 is TGTGCCAGCAGCTCCGATCGGACTAGCGGGAGAGAGACCCAGTACTTC.

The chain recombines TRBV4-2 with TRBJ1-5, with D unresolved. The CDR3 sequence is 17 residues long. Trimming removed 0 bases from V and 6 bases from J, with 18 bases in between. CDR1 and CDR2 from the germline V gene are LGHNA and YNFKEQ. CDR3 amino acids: CASSQDPNDTPRQPQHF. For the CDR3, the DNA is TGTGCCAGCAGCCAAGACCCTAATGACACACCCCGTCAGCCCCAGCATTTT.

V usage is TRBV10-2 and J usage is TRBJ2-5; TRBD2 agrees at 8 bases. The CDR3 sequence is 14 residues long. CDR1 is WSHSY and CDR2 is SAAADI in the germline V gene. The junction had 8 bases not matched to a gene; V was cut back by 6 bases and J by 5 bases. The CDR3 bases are TGCGCCAGCAGGTCCAGCGGGAGTGGCGAGACCCAGTACTTC. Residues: CASRSSGSGETQYF.

The CDR3 reads CASRTRGTYEQYV. CDR3 in DNA: TGTGCCAGCAGGACCCGCGGTACCTACGAGCAGTACGTC. The chain employs TRBV28 and TRBJ2-7; unclear D gene. This CDR3 contains 13 residues. Per the germline V gene, CDR1 is MDHEN and CDR2 is SYDVKM. Trimming stripped 6 bases from V and 2 bases from J, with 11 bases between.

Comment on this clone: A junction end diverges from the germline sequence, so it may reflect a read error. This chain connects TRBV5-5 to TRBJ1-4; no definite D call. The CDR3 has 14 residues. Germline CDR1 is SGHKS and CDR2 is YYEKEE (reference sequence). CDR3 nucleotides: TGTGCCAGCACCTTGGGCCGCAGCGATGAAAAACTGTTTTTT. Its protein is CASTLGRSDEKLFF.

The CDR3 region is CASSDIQGELFF. The CDR3 nucleotides read TGTGCCAGCAGTGACATTCAAGGGGAACTGTTTTTT. J is TRBJ1-4 and V is TRBV12-3 or TRBV12-4, with D tentatively TRBD1 (5 bases). This CDR3 spans 12 amino acids. V gave up 5 bases and J gave up 12 bases, with 13 bases separating them.